Each of the 21 T cell receptor beta chains below was sequenced from the same sample in a study of read filtering for tumor transcriptome and immune sequencing. From around 0.4 ug of RNA, a library with molecular barcoded alpha/delta and beta/gamma adaptors was made. Using its own MiXCR run on the reads, TCRdb lists one record per CDR3 protein. Seen here are about 38,000 distinct CDR3 sequences, about 15% observed once, and the top ten hold around 20%. Sequences were obtained from a population of CD138-negative cells sorted from bone marrow. These receptor sequences come from a donor at least 40 years old with multiple myeloma.

Concerning this clonotype: The CDR3 carries no conserved terminal phenylalanine or tryptophan, so it likely arises from a read error. V and J are TRBV6-1 and TRBJ2-3; D is possibly TRBD1 or TRBD2 (5 bases each). The CDR3 loop spans 14 amino acids. Trimming took 10 bases from V and 4 from J, leaving 18 bases between them. CDR1 is MNHNS and CDR2 is SASEGT in the germline V gene. The CDR3 here is CAINRDQRADTQYC. Written as DNA, the CDR3 is TGTGCCATAAACCGGGACCAACGGGCAGATACGCAGTATTGT.

In regard to this clonotype: A much larger clone lies a single base off, so this may be a read error. The chain carries TRBV20-1 and TRBJ1-2; D gene ambiguous. CDR1 is DFQATT and CDR2 is SNEGSKA in the germline V gene (reference sequence). V lost 0 bases and J 3 bases, leaving 14 bases between the germline ends. CDR3 size: 15 residues. CDR3 residues: CSARDHGSPYYGYTF. CDR3 bases: TGCAGTGCTAGAGATCACGGCAGCCCTTACTATGGCTACACCTTC.

This clonotype was counted only a few times. The chain is built from TRBV2 and TRBJ2-7, with 7 bases identical to TRBD2. Germline CDR1 SNHLY, CDR2 FYNNEI. The CDR3 length is 13 residues. Trimming took 8 bases from V and 6 from J; bases not matched to a gene: 10. Written as DNA, the CDR3 is TGTGCCAGCGAGGGGACTAACTTGGTCGAGCAGTACTTC. This sequence encodes CASEGTNLVEQYF.

This clonotype was recorded many times. The V gene is TRBV19, the J gene TRBJ2-3, with D possibly called TRBD1 or TRBD2 (5 bases each). V was shortened by 2 bases and J by 10 bases, with 13 bases between the two germline ends. The CDR3 consists of 13 residues. Germline lookup yields CDR1 LNHDA and CDR2 SQIVND (reference sequence). The CDR3 protein is CASSIFEGSAQYF. The CDR3 nucleotides read TGTGCCAGTAGTATATTTGAGGGGTCTGCGCAGTATTTT.

This clonotype appeared many times. This chain joins TRBV20-1 and TRBJ1-2; D is uncertain. The V gene's germline CDR1 is DFQATT and CDR2 SNEGSKA (reference sequence). This CDR3 region has 12 residues. Trimming cost V 5 bases and J 2 bases, with 9 bases left between them. The CDR3 protein is CSASRANYGYTF. CDR3 in DNA: TGCAGTGCTTCCCGAGCAAACTATGGCTACACCTTC.

Concerning this clonotype itself: A far larger clone is a single base away, which makes a read error likely. The J gene is TRBJ1-4, the V gene TRBV12-3 or TRBV12-4, with 10 bases identical to TRBD1. CDR3 length equals 14 residues. The CDR3 nucleotides are TGTGCCAGCAGCCTGGGACAGGGGAATGAAGAACTGTTTTTT. Protein: CASSLGQGNEELFF.

Many counts were recorded for this clonotype. The chain links TRBV18 to TRBJ2-2, with 9 positions matching TRBD1. The V segment lost 1 base and the J segment 4 bases; nucleotides outside the gene matches: 7. The CDR3 has 17 residues. In germline, CDR1 is KGHSH, CDR2 LQKENI. Written as DNA, the CDR3 is TGTGCCAGCTCACCACTCCCTTCGGGACAGGGCACCGGGGAGCTGTTTTTT. It is translated as CASSPLPSGQGTGELFF.

The rearrangement joins TRBV13 to TRBJ2-7; D not certain. V lost 0 bases to trimming and J lost 7 bases, with 10 bases between them. The germline V gene has CDR1 PRHDT and CDR2 FYEKMQ (reference sequence). The CDR3 length is 13 residues. CDR3 in amino acids: CASSLGRGKEQYF. The CDR3 coding sequence is TGTGCCAGCAGCTTAGGCCGCGGTAAGGAGCAGTACTTC. The entire variable domain, with the rest obtained from reference TRBV13 and TRBJ2-7, is as follows: AAGVIQSPRHLIKEKRETATLKCYPIPRHDTVYWYQQGPGQDPQFLISFYEKMQSDKGSIPDRFSAQQFSDYHSELNMSSLELGDSALYFCASSLGRGKEQYFGPGTRLTVT.

There are many counts of this clonotype. The chain carries TRBV20-1 and TRBJ1-2; D ambiguous. The CDR3 runs 12 residues. V gave up 5 bases and J gave up 4 bases, with 11 bases separating them. Germline loops: CDR1 DFQATT, CDR2 SNEGSKA (reference sequence). The CDR3 sequence: CSAPHGPYGYTF. The CDR3 DNA is TGCAGTGCTCCTCATGGTCCCTATGGCTACACCTTC.

This clonotype was seen a handful of times. This chain joins TRBV5-1 and TRBJ2-7; 7 bases agree with TRBD1. Germline CDR1 and CDR2: SGHRS and YFSETQ. The CDR3 has 14 residues. The V segment lost 3 bases and the J segment 4 bases; nucleotides outside the gene matches: 7. CDR3: CASSSGQALYEQYF. CDR3 DNA: TGCGCCAGCAGCTCAGGACAGGCGTTGTACGAGCAGTACTTC.

The V call is TRBV6-2 or TRBV6-3, the J call TRBJ1-2; D is undetermined. The CDR3 runs to 13 residues. Germline CDR1 MNHEY, CDR2 SVGEGT. Trimming removed 6 bases from V and 6 bases from J, with 14 bases in between. Here the CDR3 DNA reads TGTGCCAGCAGACCCAAGACGTTCGATGGCTACACCTTC. Translation gives CASRPKTFDGYTF.

This clonotype was picked up many times. The V gene is TRBV7-3, the J gene TRBJ2-1; the match to TRBD2 covers 9 bases. This CDR3 spans 15 amino acids. Per the germline V gene, CDR1 is SGHTA and CDR2 is FQGTGA. The V and J ends lost 5 bases and 0 bases, in that order; junction bases with no gene match: 2. The CDR3 DNA follows: TGTGCCAGCAGCATTAGCGGGAGCTCCTACAATGAGCAGTTCTTC. It yields the protein CASSISGSSYNEQFF.

This clonotype has more than one count but fewer than ten. The junction does not match germline at one end; this may be a read error. This sequence joins TRBV12-3 or TRBV12-4 and TRBJ2-7, with no clear D. CDR3 length: 12 amino acids. The CDR3 coding sequence is TGTGCCAGCAGTTCAGGTCTGTACGGGCAGTACTTC. Amino acid sequence: CASSSGLYGQYF.

This clonotype was seen many times. The chain carries TRBV4-3 and TRBJ2-5; 10 nucleotides agree with TRBD2. Per germline, CDR1 LGHNA and CDR2 YSLEER. The CDR3 has 16 amino acids. The V and J ends lost 4 bases and 5 bases, in that order; junction bases with no gene match: 10. Here the CDR3 reads CASSPGWSGGGETQYF. The CDR3 DNA reads TGCGCCAGCAGCCCCGGTTGGAGCGGGGGGGGGGAGACCCAGTACTTC.

This clonotype was seen ten or more times. A much more abundant neighbour one base away suggests this may be a read error. The V and J genes are TRBV29-1 and TRBJ1-3; D remains ambiguous. The CDR3 covers 13 residues. CDR1 is SQVTM and CDR2 is ANQGSEA in the germline V gene. The CDR3 loop is CNVEGSAGNTIYF. The CDR3 DNA follows: TGCAACGTTGAAGGGTCCGCTGGAAACACCATATATTTT.

The sample holds many counts of this clonotype. The rearrangement uses TRBV7-6 and TRBJ2-3, with 13 bases lining up with TRBD2. The junction had 1 base not matched to a gene; V was cut back by 3 bases and J by 1 base. CDR1 and CDR2 (germline): SGHVS, FNYEAQ. The CDR3 runs to 16 residues. CDR3 protein: CASSLGLAGRTDTQYF. CDR3 DNA sequence: TGTGCCAGCAGCTTGGGACTAGCGGGGCGCACAGATACGCAGTATTTT.

This clonotype came up many times. A much bigger clone sits one base away, suggesting this may be a read error. V gene TRBV6-6 combines with J gene TRBJ1-4, with D possibly TRBD1 on 6 matching bases. CDR1 and CDR2 (germline): MNHNY, SVGAGI (reference sequence). The CDR3 runs 15 residues. CDR3 protein: CASSYMGTTNEKRFF. DNA for the CDR3: TGTGCCAGCAGTTACATGGGGACAACTAATGAAAAACGGTTTTTT.

Concerning this clonotype: A much larger clone differs from this one at a single base, so this may be a read error. This chain links TRBV20-1 with TRBJ2-3; D gene uncertain. The CDR3 contains 17 residues. Germline loops: CDR1 DFQATT, CDR2 SNEGSKA (reference sequence). Deletions cut 0 bases from V and 1 base from J, with 17 bases between. The CDR3 sequence: CSARDGSIAWGTDTQYF. CDR3 in DNA: TGCAGTGCTAGAGATGGTTCTATAGCCTGGGGCACAGATACGCAGTATTTT.

This clonotype was detected ten times or more. V is TRBV7-2 and J is TRBJ2-3; weak D call: TRBD1 (6 bases). The V end lost 7 bases, the J end lost 5 bases, and 22 bases lay between the germline ends. CDR1 and CDR2 from the germline V gene are SGHTA and FQGNSA. This CDR3 comprises 16 residues. In DNA, the CDR3 is TGTGCCAGCACCTTTTTGGGAACGACAGGCAGAGATACGCAGTATTTT. Translated: CASTFLGTTGRDTQYF.

The V gene is TRBV4-1, the J gene TRBJ2-5; D is possibly TRBD2 (7 bases). The CDR3 runs to 15 residues. V was shortened by 0 bases and J by 5 bases, with 13 bases between the two germline ends. Germline CDR1 MGHRA, CDR2 YSYEKL. CDR3 nucleotides: TGCGCCAGCAGCCAAGAGGGTAGGGGGGGCGAGACCCAGTACTTC. This encodes CASSQEGRGGETQYF.

The CDR3 bases are TGTGCCAGCGGTTTCCAGGGTTCCGAGCAGTACTTC. As protein: CASGFQGSEQYF. The chain carries TRBV25-1 and TRBJ2-7, with D possibly TRBD1 on 5 matching bases. The V gene's germline CDR1 is MGHDK and CDR2 SYGVNS. The CDR3 loop spans 12 amino acids. V was shortened by 8 bases and J by 6 bases, with 14 bases between the two germline ends.